The present TCR beta chain was sequenced within a study of CD8+ T cells in alopecia areata. The CDR3 consists of 14 residues. The V gene's germline CDR1 is MNHEY and CDR2 SMNVEV (reference sequence). Deletions cut 2 bases from V and 10 bases from J, with 12 bases between. About this clone itself: Its specificity is not known.

The study, taken as a whole, reports: There were also resident alphabeta T cells of normal skin sequenced in scalp samples.

Extracted from the samples, RNA was reverse transcribed into cDNA to serve as the sequencing template. Assay: immunoSEQ multiplex PCR; the TCRdb copy retains only in-frame clones and omits some. The repertoire consists of 100,000 to 150,000 clones, with 49% occurring once and the leading ten covering over 15%. This chain uses TRBV27 with TRBJ1-6; possible D gene TRBD1, 5 bases. The TCR comes from a human donor with alopecia areata. Sequenced material: CD8+ T cells sorted from blood, taken at week 0. The CDR3 is CASSLAGMRSPLHF. The CDR3 DNA reads TGTGCCAGCAGTTTAGCAGGGATGCGATCACCCCTCCACTTT.